This T cell receptor (beta chain) was documented in a study of blood T cell repertoires in COVID-19. Study-wide context: COVID-19 samples from acute and convalescent phases originated in the United States, Italy and Spain. T cells, B-cell-depleted T cells, or PBMCs supplied cDNA or gDNA.

Per the original methods: Using reference gene primer amplification, nucleated cell counts were estimated. Here immunoSEQ multiplex PCR was the method, and the copy in TCRdb shows in-frame clones only, minus some. The V and J calls and clone size come from that table; D and trimming were worked out from the DNA. The table includes about 220,000 clones, around 80% detected once. This clone was seen a single time. V was pared by 5 bases and J by 3 bases, with 6 bases of the junction left unmatched. Germline values: CDR1 MNHEY, CDR2 SVGAGI. This CDR3 has 15 amino acids. The chain couples TRBV6-5 to TRBJ1-1; TRBD1 agrees at 10 bases. The material sequenced was peripheral blood. The sequence was collected from a woman aged 60-75 years who had recovered from COVID-19. The CDR3 DNA reads as TGTGCCAGCAGTAGGGACAGGGGTAGGCACACTGAAGCTTTCTTT. Amino acid sequence: CASSRDRGRHTEAFF.